This TCR beta chain was retrieved from a study of cytomegalovirus exposure and HLA in healthy donors. General observations from the study: Later analysis placed DRB1 highest and HLA-C lowest in TCR association rates, which differed by HLA locus. Researchers counted 164 TCR beta chains as cytomegalovirus-associated. Of the V segments, some could not be distinguished, including TRBV6-2 and TRBV6-3, and were excluded.

Remarks on this clone: As yet, its antigen is unknown.

The germline V gene encodes CDR1 SGHRS and CDR2 YFSETQ. V was pared by 0 bases and J by 2 bases, with 4 bases of the junction left unmatched. This CDR3 is 15 amino acids long. PCR involved 60 Vbeta and 13 Jbeta primers. Generated by immunoSEQ multiplex PCR, the TCRdb table keeps only in-frame clones and is missing some. The repertoire includes 100,000 or so clones, approximately 82% of them detected once, and 1.2% sits in the top ten. The chain combines TRBV5-1 with TRBJ2-7; 8 bases are shared with TRBD1. The receptor comes from a woman aged 18-29 years in good health and CMV-seronegative. The sequenced sample was PBMCs. CDR3 in amino acids: CASSLATGGTYEQYF. CDR3 nucleotides: TGCGCCAGCAGCTTGGCCACAGGGGGGACCTACGAGCAGTACTTC.